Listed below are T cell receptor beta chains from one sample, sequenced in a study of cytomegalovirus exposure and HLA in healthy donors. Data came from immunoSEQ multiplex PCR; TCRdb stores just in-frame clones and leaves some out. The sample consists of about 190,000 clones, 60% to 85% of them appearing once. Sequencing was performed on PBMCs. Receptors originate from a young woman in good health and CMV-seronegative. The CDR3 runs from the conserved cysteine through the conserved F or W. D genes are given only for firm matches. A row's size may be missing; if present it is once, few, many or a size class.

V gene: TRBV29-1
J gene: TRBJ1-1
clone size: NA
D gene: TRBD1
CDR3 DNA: TGCAGCGGCGGACAGGGAGGCACTGAAGCTTTCTTT
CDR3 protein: CSGGQGGTEAFF

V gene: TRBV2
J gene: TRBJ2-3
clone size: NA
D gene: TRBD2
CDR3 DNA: TGTGCCAGCAGTGATCAGGAGGCGGGAGGCCGCACAGATACGCAGTATTTT
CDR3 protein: CASSDQEAGGRTDTQYF

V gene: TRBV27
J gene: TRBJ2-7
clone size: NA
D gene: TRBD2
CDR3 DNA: TGTGCCAGCAGAGGGCTAGCGGGAAGCTCCTACGAGCAGTACTTC
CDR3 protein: CASRGLAGSSYEQYF

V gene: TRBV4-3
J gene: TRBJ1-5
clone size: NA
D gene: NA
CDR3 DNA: TGCGCCAGCAGCCAAGATCCGGGGAGGGGGCAGCCCCAGCATTTT
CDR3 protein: CASSQDPGRGQPQHF

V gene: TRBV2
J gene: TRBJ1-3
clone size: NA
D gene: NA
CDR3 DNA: TGTGCCAGCAGTCCGCAGGACTTGGGAAACACCATATATTTT
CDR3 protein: CASSPQDLGNTIYF

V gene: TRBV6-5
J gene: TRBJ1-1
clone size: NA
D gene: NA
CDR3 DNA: TGTGCCAGCAGTTATAATAGGGGAATGAACACTGAAGCTTTCTTT
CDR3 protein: CASSYNRGMNTEAFF

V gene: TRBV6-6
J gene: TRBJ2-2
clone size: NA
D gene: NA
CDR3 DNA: TGTGCCAGCGTTACGGCCGGGGAGCTGTTTTTT
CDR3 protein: CASVTAGELFF

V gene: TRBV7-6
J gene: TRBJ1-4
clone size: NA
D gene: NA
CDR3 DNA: TGTGCCAGCAGCTATACAGGGCCTTCAACTAATGAAAAACTGTTTTTT
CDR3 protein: CASSYTGPSTNEKLFF

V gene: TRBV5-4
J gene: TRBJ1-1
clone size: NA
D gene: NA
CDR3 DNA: TGTGCCAGCAGCTTGGCCCCAGGGAACACTGAAGCTTTCTTT
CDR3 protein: CASSLAPGNTEAFF

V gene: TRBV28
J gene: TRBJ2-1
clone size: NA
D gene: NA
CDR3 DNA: TGTGCCAGCAGTTTGTCCCTAACAGCCTACAGGGGAGGCAATGAGCAGTTCTTC
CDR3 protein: CASSLSLTAYRGGNEQFF

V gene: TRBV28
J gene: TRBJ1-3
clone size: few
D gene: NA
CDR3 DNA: TGTGCCAGCAGTTTAAATACAGGGTACTCTGGAAACACCATATATTTT
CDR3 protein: CASSLNTGYSGNTIYF

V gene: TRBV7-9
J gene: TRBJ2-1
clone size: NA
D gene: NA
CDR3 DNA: TGTGCCAGCAGCCCGACGGGGGAAGGGATGAATGAGCAGTTCTTC
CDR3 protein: CASSPTGEGMNEQFF

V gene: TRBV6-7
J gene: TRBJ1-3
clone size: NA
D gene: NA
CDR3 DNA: TGTGCCAGCAGTTACCCCGGGCGGGACGACTCTGGAAACACCATATATTTT
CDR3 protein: CASSYPGRDDSGNTIYF

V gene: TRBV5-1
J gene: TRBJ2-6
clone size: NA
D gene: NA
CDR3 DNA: TGCGCCAGCAGCTTTGACAAGAGCTCTGGGGCCAACGTCCTGACTTTC
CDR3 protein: CASSFDKSSGANVLTF

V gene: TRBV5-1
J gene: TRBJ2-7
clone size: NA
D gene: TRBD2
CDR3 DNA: TGCGCCAGCAGCTTCACTAGCGGGAGCCACGAGCAGTACTTC
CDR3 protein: CASSFTSGSHEQYF

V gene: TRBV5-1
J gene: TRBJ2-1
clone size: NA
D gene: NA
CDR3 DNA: TGCGCCAGCAGCTCCGAGCCAGGTTCCTACAATGAGCAGTTCTTC
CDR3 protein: CASSSEPGSYNEQFF

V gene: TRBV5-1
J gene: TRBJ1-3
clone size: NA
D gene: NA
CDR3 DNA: TGCGCCAGCAGCACCACAGGCGGTGGGGGAAACACCATATATTTT
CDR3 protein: CASSTTGGGGNTIYF

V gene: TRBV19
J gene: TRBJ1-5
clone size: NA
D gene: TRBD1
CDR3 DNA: TGTGCCAGTAGTCCGGACAGGGTAGGGGTTGGTCAGCCCCAGCATTTT
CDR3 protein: CASSPDRVGVGQPQHF

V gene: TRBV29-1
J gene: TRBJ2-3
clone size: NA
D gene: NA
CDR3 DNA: TGCAGCGTTGCGACAGATACGCAGTATTTT
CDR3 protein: CSVATDTQYF

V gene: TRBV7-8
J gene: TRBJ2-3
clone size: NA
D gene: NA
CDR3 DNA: TGTGCCAGCAGCTTAGCGGAAGCGGAGGGGAGCACAGATACGCAGTATTTT
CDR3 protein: CASSLAEAEGSTDTQYF

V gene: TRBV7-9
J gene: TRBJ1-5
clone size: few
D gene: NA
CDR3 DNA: TGTGCCAGCAGCTTATTAGGGGATCAGCCCCAGCATTTT
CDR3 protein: CASSLLGDQPQHF

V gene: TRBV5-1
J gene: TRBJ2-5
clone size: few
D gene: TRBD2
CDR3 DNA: TGCGCCATCCAGAGTCGTCTAGCGGAGCCGGAGACCCAGTACTTC
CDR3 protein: CAIQSRLAEPETQYF

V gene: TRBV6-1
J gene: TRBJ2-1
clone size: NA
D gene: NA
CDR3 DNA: TGTGCCAGCAGGGTTTCGAGCTCCTACAATGAGCAGTTCTTC
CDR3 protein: CASRVSSSYNEQFF

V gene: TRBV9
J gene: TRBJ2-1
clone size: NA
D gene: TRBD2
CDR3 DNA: TGTGCCAGCAGCGGACGGACTAGCGGTTACAATGAGCAGTTCTTC
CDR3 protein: CASSGRTSGYNEQFF

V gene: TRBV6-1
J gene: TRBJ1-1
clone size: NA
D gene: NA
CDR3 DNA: TGTGCCAGCACGTTCGGTATACGGAGCACTGAAGCTTTCTTT
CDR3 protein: CASTFGIRSTEAFF

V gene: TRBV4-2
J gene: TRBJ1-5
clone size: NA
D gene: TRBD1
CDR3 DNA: TGTGCCAGCAGCCAACCCCAGGGAGACAGGGGAGGCAATCAGCCCCAGCATTTT
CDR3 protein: CASSQPQGDRGGNQPQHF

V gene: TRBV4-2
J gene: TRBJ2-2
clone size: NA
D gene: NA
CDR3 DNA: TGTGCCAGCAGCCAGACTAACTCGAACACCGGGGAGCTGTTTTTT
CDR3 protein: CASSQTNSNTGELFF

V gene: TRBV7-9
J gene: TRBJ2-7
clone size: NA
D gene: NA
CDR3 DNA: TGTGCCAGCAGCTTAATGCAGATCTCCGAGCAGTACTTC
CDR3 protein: CASSLMQISEQYF

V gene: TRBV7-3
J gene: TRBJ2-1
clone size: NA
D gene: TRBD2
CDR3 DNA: TGTGCCAGCAGCCTCAATTTAGCGGGCGGCGAGCAGTTCTTC
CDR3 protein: CASSLNLAGGEQFF

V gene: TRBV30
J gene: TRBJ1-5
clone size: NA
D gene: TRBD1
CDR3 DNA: TGTGCCGGTCGGACAGGGTGGAATCAGCCCCAGCATTTT
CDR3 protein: CAGRTGWNQPQHF

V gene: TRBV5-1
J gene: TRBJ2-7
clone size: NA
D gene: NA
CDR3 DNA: TGCGCCAGCAGCCGCGACAGCCGCTCCTACGAGCAGTACTTC
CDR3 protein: CASSRDSRSYEQYF

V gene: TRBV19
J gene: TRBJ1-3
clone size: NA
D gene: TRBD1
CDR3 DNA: TGTGCCAGCCGGCTGCAGGGGGCGAGAGGAAACACCATATATTTT
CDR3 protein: CASRLQGARGNTIYF

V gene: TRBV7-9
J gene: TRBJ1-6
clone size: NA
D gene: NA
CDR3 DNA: TGTGCCAGCAGCTTAGTTCTTGATTCACCCCTCCACTTT
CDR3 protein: CASSLVLDSPLHF

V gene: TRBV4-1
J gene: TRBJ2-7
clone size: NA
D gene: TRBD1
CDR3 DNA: TGCGCCAGCAGGCCAACCATGACAGGGTTCGACGAGCAGTACTTC
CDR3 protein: CASRPTMTGFDEQYF

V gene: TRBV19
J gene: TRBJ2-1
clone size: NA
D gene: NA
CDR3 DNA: TGTGCCAGTACGGCGGGTCGGGAGTGGGATGAGCAGTTCTTC
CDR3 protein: CASTAGREWDEQFF

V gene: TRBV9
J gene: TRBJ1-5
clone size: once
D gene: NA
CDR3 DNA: TGTGCCAGCGGAGGAGGGGAACCGAATCAGCCCCAGCATTTT
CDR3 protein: CASGGGEPNQPQHF

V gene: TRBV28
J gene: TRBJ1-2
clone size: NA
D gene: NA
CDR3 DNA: TGTGCCAGCACCCCCGATGACAGTTCTAACTATGGCTACACCTTC
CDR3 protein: CASTPDDSSNYGYTF

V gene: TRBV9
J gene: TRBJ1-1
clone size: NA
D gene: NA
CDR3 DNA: TGTGCCAGCAGAGAGGGAATGAACACTGAGGCTTTCTTT
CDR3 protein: CASREGMNTEAFF

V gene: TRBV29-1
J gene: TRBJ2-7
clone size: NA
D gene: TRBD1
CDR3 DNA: TGCAGCGTTGAAGATCAGGTACAGGGGGGCGTCGACGAGCAGTACTTC
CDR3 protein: CSVEDQVQGGVDEQYF

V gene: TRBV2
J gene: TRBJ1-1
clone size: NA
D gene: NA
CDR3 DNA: TGTGCCAGCATAGAGGGTGCCACTGAAGCTTTCTTT
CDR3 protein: CASIEGATEAFF

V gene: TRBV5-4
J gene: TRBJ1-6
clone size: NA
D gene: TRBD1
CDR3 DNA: TGTGCCAGCAGCTTGGGGACAGGGGGGAATTCACCCCTCCACTTT
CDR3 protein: CASSLGTGGNSPLHF

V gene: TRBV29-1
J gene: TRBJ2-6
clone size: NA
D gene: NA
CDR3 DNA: TGCAGCGTCACCAGCTCTGGGGCCAACGTCCTGACTTTC
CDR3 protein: CSVTSSGANVLTF

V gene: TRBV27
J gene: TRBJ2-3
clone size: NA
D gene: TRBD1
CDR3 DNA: TGTGCCAGCAGCCTTTACATGGACAGGGCCCTAACAGATACGCAGTATTTT
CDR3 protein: CASSLYMDRALTDTQYF

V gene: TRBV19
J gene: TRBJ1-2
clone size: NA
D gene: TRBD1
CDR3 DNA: TGTGCCAGTAGTATGGGGACAGCCTATGGCTACACCTTC
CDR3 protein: CASSMGTAYGYTF

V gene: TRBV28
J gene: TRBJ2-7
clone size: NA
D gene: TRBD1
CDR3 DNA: TGTGCCAGCAGACAACAGGGGATCGTTTCCGAGCAGTACTTC
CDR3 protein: CASRQQGIVSEQYF

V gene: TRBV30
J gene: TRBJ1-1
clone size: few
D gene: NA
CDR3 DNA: TGTGCCTGGATGGGGCCAAGACCTAGAATGAACACTGAAGCTTTCTTT
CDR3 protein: CAWMGPRPRMNTEAFF

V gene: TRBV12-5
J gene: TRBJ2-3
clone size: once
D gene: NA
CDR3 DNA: TGTGCTAGTGGCCAGACAGGTTTCACAGATACGCAGTATTTT
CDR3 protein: CASGQTGFTDTQYF

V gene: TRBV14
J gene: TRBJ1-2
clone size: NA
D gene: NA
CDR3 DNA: TGTGCCAGCAGCAACCCAGGGGCCGTGGGGGGCTACACCTTC
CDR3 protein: CASSNPGAVGGYTF

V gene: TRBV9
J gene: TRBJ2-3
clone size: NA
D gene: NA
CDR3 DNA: TGTGCCAGCAGCCCTCGGGGGGCCAGCACAGATACGCAGTATTTT
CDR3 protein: CASSPRGASTDTQYF

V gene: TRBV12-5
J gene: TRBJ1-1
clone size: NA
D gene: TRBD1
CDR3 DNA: TGTGCTAGTGGTTTGGAAACAGGGGTTCACACTGAAGCTTTCTTT
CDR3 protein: CASGLETGVHTEAFF

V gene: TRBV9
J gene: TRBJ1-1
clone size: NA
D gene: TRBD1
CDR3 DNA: TGTGCCAGCAGCCCCGACAGGGGGCTCACTGAAGCTTTCTTT
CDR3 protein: CASSPDRGLTEAFF

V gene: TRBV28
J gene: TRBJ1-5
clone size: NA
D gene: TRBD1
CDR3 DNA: TGTGCCGGGGGCACAGGGGGCGTAGGTCAGCCCCAGCATTTT
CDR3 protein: CAGGTGGVGQPQHF

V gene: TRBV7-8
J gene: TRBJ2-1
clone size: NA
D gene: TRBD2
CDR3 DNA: TGTGCCAGCAGCTTAGTGCGCGGCGGGAGCTCCTACAATGAGCAGTTCTTC
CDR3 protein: CASSLVRGGSSYNEQFF

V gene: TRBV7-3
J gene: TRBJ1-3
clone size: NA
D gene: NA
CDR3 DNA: TGTGCCAGCAGCCCTCGGGGGGGTCCTGGAAACACCATATATTTT
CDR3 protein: CASSPRGGPGNTIYF

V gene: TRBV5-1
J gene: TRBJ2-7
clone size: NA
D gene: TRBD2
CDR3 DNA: TGCGCCAGCAGCTTGGAAGTAGCGGGAGATGAGCAGTACTTC
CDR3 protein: CASSLEVAGDEQYF

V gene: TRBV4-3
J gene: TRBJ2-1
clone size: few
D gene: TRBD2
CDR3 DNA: TGCGCCAGCAGCCCGGGACTAGCGGGAGGATTTCACAATGAGCAGTTCTTC
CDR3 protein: CASSPGLAGGFHNEQFF

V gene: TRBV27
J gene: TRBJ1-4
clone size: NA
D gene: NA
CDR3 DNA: TGTGCCAGCAGTCCCCAAGGGAAGGAGCGGCATGAAAAACTGTTTTTT
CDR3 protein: CASSPQGKERHEKLFF

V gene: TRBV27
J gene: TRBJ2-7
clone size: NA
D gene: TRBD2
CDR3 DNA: TGTGCCAGCAGTCGGGGACTAGCGGCAACTTACTCCTACGAGCAGTACTTC
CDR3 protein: CASSRGLAATYSYEQYF

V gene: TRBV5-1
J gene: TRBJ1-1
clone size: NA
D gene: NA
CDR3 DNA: TGCGCCAGCAGCCTGGGAGGGAACACTGAAGCTTTCTTT
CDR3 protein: CASSLGGNTEAFF